This passage covers 23 T cell receptor beta chains from one sample sequenced in a study of T cell responses to AZD1222 COVID-19 vaccine (dated by TCRdb to about 2021). Preparation of the library involved the immunoSEQ multiplex PCR assay. Not all clones reach the TCRdb copy of this immuneACCESS table, which keeps in-frame sequences only. Checked studies attribute under half of the gap to unresolved V genes and leave the rest unexplained. In all, the sample holds roughly 150,000 clones, and 90% of those were seen once. The biggest ten clones account for about 5.9% of the sample. Per the publication, the time point label means: about 28 days (+/-7) after the second vaccine dose. Sequenced here: peripheral blood, sampled 28 days after the second AZD1222 dose. The receptors come from an adult who received the AZD1222 COVID-19 vaccine.

In DNA form, the CDR3 reads TGTGCCTGGAGTTCGCGGTCCGCCTACAATGAGCAGTTCTTC. Translation gives CAWSSRSAYNEQFF. The chain employs TRBV30 and TRBJ2-1; D unclear. Germline V gene lookup returns CDR1 GTSNPN and CDR2 SVGIG (reference sequence). This CDR3 has 14 residues. V lost 2 bases, J lost 2 bases, and 10 bases lay in between.

The chain is built from TRBV24-1 and TRBJ1-5; a possible D gene is TRBD1 (5 bases). Looked up from germline, CDR1 is KGHDR and CDR2 is SFDVKD. The CDR3 extends over 13 amino acids. V was trimmed by 4 bases and J by 11 bases, leaving 14 bases between them. The chain's CDR3 is CATSDTDSRAQHF. Here the CDR3 DNA reads TGTGCCACCAGTGACACTGACAGTCGGGCCCAGCATTTT.

This rearrangement joins TRBV5-4 to TRBJ2-3; D uncertain. The CDR3 has 13 amino acids. The germline V and J ends were trimmed by 0 bases and 5 bases, with 7 bases remaining between them. In germline, CDR1 is SGHNT, CDR2 YYREEE (reference sequence). Here the CDR3 reads CASSLGRVDTQYF. The CDR3 coding sequence is TGTGCCAGCAGCTTGGGCCGGGTAGATACGCAGTATTTT.

The rearrangement links TRBV19 to TRBJ1-4; possibly TRBD1 for D (5 bases). Germline V CDR1 and CDR2: LNHDA, SQIVND (reference sequence). Deletions cut 4 bases from V and 0 bases from J, with 9 bases between. The CDR3 is 15 amino acids. This chain's CDR3 is CASSNQGATNEKLFF. DNA for the CDR3: TGTGCCAGTAGTAACCAGGGCGCAACTAATGAAAAACTGTTTTTT.

The rearrangement joins TRBV7-3 to TRBJ2-3; D is ambiguous. Trimming pared 1 base from V and 2 bases from J, leaving 4 bases between. The CDR3 totals 13 residues. Germline CDR1 SGHTA, CDR2 FQGTGA. CDR3 in amino acids: CASSLIPTDTQYF. The CDR3 nucleotides are TGTGCCAGCAGCTTAATTCCCACAGATACGCAGTATTTT.

V is TRBV4-3 and J is TRBJ2-1; no clear D gene. Trimming pared 3 bases from V and 3 bases from J, leaving 24 bases between. Germline V lookup: CDR1 LGHNA, CDR2 YSLEER. The CDR3 is made up of 19 amino acids. The CDR3 DNA sequence: TGCGCCAGCAGCCAGGATATCGGGTTAGCCGGAGCACTCTACAATGAGCAGTTCTTC. This sequence encodes CASSQDIGLAGALYNEQFF.

This chain links TRBV7-9 with TRBJ2-3, with no clear D. Germline loops: CDR1 SEHNR, CDR2 FQNEAQ (reference sequence). V lost 5 bases and J lost 5, with 14 bases in between. The CDR3 loop spans 14 amino acids. CDR3 in amino acids: CASSPRVEGDTQYF. The CDR3 region has the DNA TGTGCCAGCAGCCCTAGGGTAGAAGGAGATACGCAGTATTTT.

The chain employs TRBV9 and TRBJ2-1; 11 bases align to TRBD2. J was trimmed by 2 bases and V by 0 bases; bases with no gene match: 7. There are 18 residues in the CDR3. In germline, CDR1 is SGDLS, CDR2 YYNGEE. The CDR3 DNA follows: TGTGCCAGCAGCGTAGGGGACTATAGCGGGAGGGCCTACAATGAGCAGTTCTTC. This codes for CASSVGDYSGRAYNEQFF.

The rearrangement links TRBV28 to TRBJ1-4; D might be TRBD1 (5 bases). CDR1 is MDHEN, CDR2 SYDVKM, per germline. Trimming pared 2 bases from V and 8 bases from J, leaving 9 bases between. This CDR3 has 13 amino acids. As DNA, the CDR3 is TGTGCCAGCAGTTTAGGGGGTGAAGAAAAACTGTTTTTT. This gives the protein CASSLGGEEKLFF. Based on the CDR3 plus reference TRBV28 and TRBJ1-4, the full variable domain is DVKVTQSSRYLVKRTGEKVFLECVQDMDHENMFWYRQDPGLGLRLIYFSYDVKMKEKGDIPEGYSVSREKKERFSLILESASTNQTSMYLCASSLGGEEKLFFGSGTQLSVL.

The rearrangement links TRBV7-9 to TRBJ1-2; D unresolved. This CDR3 spans 12 amino acids. Germline CDR1 SEHNR, CDR2 FQNEAQ (reference sequence). With 7 bases removed from V and 4 bases from J, the gap between germline ends came to 10 bases. The CDR3 protein is CASTAGGYGYTF. The CDR3 DNA sequence: TGTGCCAGCACCGCGGGCGGCTATGGCTACACCTTC.

The V call is TRBV4-2, the J call TRBJ1-1; the match to TRBD1 covers 7 bases. The germline V gene has CDR1 LGHNA and CDR2 YNFKEQ. Losses at the gene ends were 3 bases for V and 5 bases for J; bases not matched to a gene: 9. This CDR3 contains 15 residues. The CDR3 region is CASSQGRQGRTEAFF. Written as DNA, the CDR3 is TGTGCCAGCAGCCAGGGTCGACAGGGCCGGACTGAAGCTTTCTTT.

The sample holds a few counts of this clone. V usage is TRBV4-3 and J usage is TRBJ2-7; D gene ambiguous. The CDR3 covers 15 residues. V lost 0 bases to trimming and J lost 2 bases, with 11 bases between them. Looked up from germline, CDR1 is LGHNA and CDR2 is YSLEER. This CDR3 reads CASSQDIVRTYEQYF. CDR3 in DNA: TGCGCCAGCAGCCAAGATATCGTGAGAACCTACGAGCAGTACTTC.

The CDR3 DNA reads TGTGCCAGCAGCTTTGACAGGGAGGGTGGGCAGTATTTT. As protein: CASSFDREGGQYF. The gene calls are TRBV7-2 and TRBJ2-3; D may be TRBD1 or TRBD2 (7 bases each). The CDR3 is 13 residues long. Between the trimmed V and J ends, which lost 3 bases and 11 bases, there was a span of 15 bases. CDR1 is SGHTA, CDR2 FQGNSA, per germline. Based on the CDR3 plus reference TRBV7-2 and TRBJ2-3, the full variable domain is GAGVSQSPSNKVTEKGKDVELRCDPISGHTALYWYRQSLGQGLEFLIYFQGNSAPDKSGLPSDRFSAERTGGSVSTLTIQRTQQEDSAVYLCASSFDREGGQYFGPGTRLTVL.

CDR3 in amino acids: CASSLPKTVYSPLHF. For the CDR3, the DNA is TGTGCCAGCAGCTTACCGAAGACGGTTTATTCACCCCTCCACTTT. The chain uses TRBV5-5 and TRBJ1-6; D unresolved. Germline V gives CDR1 SGHKS, CDR2 YYEKEE (reference sequence). The CDR3 has 15 residues. V gave up 2 bases and J gave up 8 bases, with 14 bases separating them.

The gene calls are TRBV28 and TRBJ1-2; D possibly corresponds to TRBD1 (6 bases). V lost 4 bases and J lost 4, with 10 bases in between. CDR1 MDHEN and CDR2 SYDVKM come from the germline V gene. The CDR3 has 13 amino acids. CDR3 DNA sequence: TGTGCCAGCAGTTCACAGGGAACCTATGGCTACACCTTC. Translated: CASSSQGTYGYTF.

The CDR3 loop is CASSLETGTGNTIYF. As DNA, the CDR3 is TGTGCCAGCAGCTTGGAGACAGGGACTGGAAACACCATATATTTT. The J gene is TRBJ1-3, the V gene TRBV5-5; 7 bases agree with TRBD1. From germline, CDR1 is SGHKS and CDR2 YYEKEE (reference sequence). The CDR3 totals 15 residues. After removal of 0 bases from V and 2 bases from J, the junction contained 2 bases not matched to a gene.

This chain's CDR3 is CAISARQGKNTEAFF. The CDR3 region has the DNA TGTGCCATCAGTGCACGACAGGGGAAGAACACTGAAGCTTTCTTT. V is TRBV10-3 and J is TRBJ1-1; 8 nucleotides agree with TRBD1. Per the germline V gene, CDR1 is ENHRY and CDR2 is SYGVKD. The CDR3 contains 15 residues. J lost 1 base, V lost 4 bases, and 5 bases had no gene match.

The rearrangement links TRBV3-1 (or the pseudogene TRBV3-2) to TRBJ1-2; D call uncertain. The CDR3 sequence is 17 residues long. Trimming left V 4 bases short and J 5 bases short, with 23 bases between. Germline V gene lookup returns CDR1 LGHDT and CDR2 YNNKEL (reference sequence). The CDR3 DNA reads as TGTGCCAGCAGCCCTCTTCTGGGCCCCTCCTCTCCATATGGCTACACCTTC. It encodes CASSPLLGPSSPYGYTF.

The chain carries TRBV28 and TRBJ1-4; D unclear. This CDR3 region has 14 residues. V was cut by 6 bases and J by 0 bases, with 8 bases left in between. From germline, CDR1 is MDHEN and CDR2 SYDVKM. CDR3 bases: TGTGCCAGCAGCACCACCGCAACTAATGAAAAACTGTTTTTT. Amino acids: CASSTTATNEKLFF. Looking up the rest from reference TRBV28 and TRBJ1-4 gives the full variable domain: DVKVTQSSRYLVKRTGEKVFLECVQDMDHENMFWYRQDPGLGLRLIYFSYDVKMKEKGDIPEGYSVSREKKERFSLILESASTNQTSMYLCASSTTATNEKLFFGSGTQLSVL.

The chain employs TRBV10-3 and TRBJ1-6; D uncertain. The CDR3 consists of 15 residues. Germline V gene sequence: CDR1 ENHRY, CDR2 SYGVKD. Trimming left V 0 bases short and J 10 bases short, with 13 bases between. Written as DNA, the CDR3 is TGTGCCATCAGTGAGTCGGCGGGGTTAGGGTCACCCCTCCACTTT. Translation gives CAISESAGLGSPLHF.

The chain has TRBV11-1 and TRBJ1-1, with 8 positions matching TRBD1. J was trimmed by 7 bases and V by 6 bases; bases with no gene match: 4. The CDR3 extends over 12 amino acids. Germline V gene data show CDR1 as SGHAT and CDR2 as FQDESV (reference sequence). The CDR3 DNA sequence: TGTGCCAGCAGTACCGGGACAGGTGAAGCTTTCTTT. It translates to CASSTGTGEAFF. The full variable domain, with the rest looked up from reference TRBV11-1 and TRBJ1-1, is EAEVAQSPRYKITEKSQAVAFWCDPISGHATLYWYRQILGQGPELLVQFQDESVVDDSQLPKDRFSAERLKGVDSTLKIQPAELGDSAMYLCASSTGTGEAFFGQGTRLTVV.

The CDR3 sequence: CASSPGRQSNQPQHF. In DNA, the CDR3 is TGTGCCAGCAGCCCGGGCCGGCAAAGCAATCAGCCCCAGCATTTT. This chain joins TRBV11-2 and TRBJ1-5; D is unresolved. With 5 bases removed from V and 1 base from J, the gap between germline ends came to 12 bases. Germline assignment: CDR1 SGHAT and CDR2 FQNNGV. The CDR3 loop spans 15 amino acids.

The V call is TRBV5-6, the J call TRBJ2-3, with 9 bases aligning to TRBD2. V dropped 0 bases and J dropped 4; count of bases not matched to a gene: 12. The CDR3 sequence is 18 residues long. Germline assignment: CDR1 SGHDT and CDR2 YYEEEE. CDR3 residues: CASSLDGGGRAVADTQYF. In nucleotides, the CDR3 is TGTGCCAGCAGCTTGGATGGGGGCGGGAGGGCCGTGGCAGATACGCAGTATTTT.